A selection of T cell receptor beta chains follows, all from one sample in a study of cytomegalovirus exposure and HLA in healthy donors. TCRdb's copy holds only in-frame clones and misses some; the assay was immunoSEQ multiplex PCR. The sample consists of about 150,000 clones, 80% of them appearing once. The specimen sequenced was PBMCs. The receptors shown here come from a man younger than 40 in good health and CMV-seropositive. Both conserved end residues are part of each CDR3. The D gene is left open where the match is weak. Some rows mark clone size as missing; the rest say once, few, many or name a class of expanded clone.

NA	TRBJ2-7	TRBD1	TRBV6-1	TGTGCCAGCAGTGAAGAGTGGTCAGGGGGCACGGGGGAGCAGTACTTC	CASSEEWSGGTGEQYF
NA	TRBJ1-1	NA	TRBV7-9	TGTGCCAGCAGCCCACAGGGATACACTGAAGCTTTCTTT	CASSPQGYTEAFF
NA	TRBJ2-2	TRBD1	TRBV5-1	TGCGCCAGCAGCTTGACAGGGGCCGGGGAGCTGTTTTTT	CASSLTGAGELFF
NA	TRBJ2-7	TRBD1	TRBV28	TGTGCCAGCAGTTTACCCACAGGGGCCCGAGGCTACGAGCAGTACTTC	CASSLPTGARGYEQYF
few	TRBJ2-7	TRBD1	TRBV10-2	TGCGCCAGCAGTGAGTCCGCCGGGACAGGCTCCTACGAGCAGTACTTC	CASSESAGTGSYEQYF
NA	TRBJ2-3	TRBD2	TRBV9	TGTGCCAGCAGCGTAAGGACTAGCGGCACAGATACGCAGTATTTT	CASSVRTSGTDTQYF
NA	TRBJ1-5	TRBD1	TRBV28	TGTGCCAGCAGTGCGGACAGGACTGGCGGTCAGCCCCAGCATTTT	CASSADRTGGQPQHF
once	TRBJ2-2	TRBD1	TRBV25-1	TGTGCCAGCAGTGGTATGACAGGGTGGACCGGGGAGCTGTTTTTT	CASSGMTGWTGELFF
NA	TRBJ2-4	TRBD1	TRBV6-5	TGTGCCAGCAGCCCTCCAGGGGGCCGGGGCATTCAGTACTTC	CASSPPGGRGIQYF
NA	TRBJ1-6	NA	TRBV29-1	TGCAGCGTGGATAATAGGACTCCGGTAGAGTCCCTCCACTTT	CSVDNRTPVESLHF
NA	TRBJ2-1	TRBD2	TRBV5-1	TGCGCCAGCAGCTTGTCCCACGGGGCGCGGGGGGGTCAGCACTTCGATGAGCAGTTCTTC	CASSLSHGARGGQHFDEQFF
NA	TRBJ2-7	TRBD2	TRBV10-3	TGTGCCATCAGTGAGCGGGAGGGCCTCTACGAGCAGTACTTC	CAISEREGLYEQYF
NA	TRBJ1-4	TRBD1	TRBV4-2	TGTGCCAGCAGCCAAGATCGGGGACAGGATGAAAAACTGTTTTTT	CASSQDRGQDEKLFF
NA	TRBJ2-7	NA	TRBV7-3	TGTGCCAGCAGCTTAGATGGGGCAGGGGAGCAGTACTTC	CASSLDGAGEQYF
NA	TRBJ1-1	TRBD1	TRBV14	TGTGCCAGCAGCCAAAACAGGGGCGCTGAAGCTTTCTTT	CASSQNRGAEAFF
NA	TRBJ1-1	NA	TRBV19	TGTGCCAGTAGTATCGGAGTACTCATGAACACTGAAGCTTTCTTT	CASSIGVLMNTEAFF
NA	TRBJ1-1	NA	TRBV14	TGTGCCAGCAGCCTACAGGGGAACACTGAAGCTTTCTTT	CASSLQGNTEAFF
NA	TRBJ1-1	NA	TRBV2	TGTGCCAGCAGTGGCTCTACTTACACTGAAGCTTTCTTT	CASSGSTYTEAFF
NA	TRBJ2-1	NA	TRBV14	TGTGCCAGCAGCCCCCGCTACTACAATGAGCAGTTCTTC	CASSPRYYNEQFF
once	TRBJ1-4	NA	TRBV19	TGTGCCAGTAGTAGGGACCTCGGGAGGAACGAAAAACTGTTTTTT	CASSRDLGRNEKLFF
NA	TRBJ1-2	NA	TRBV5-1	TGCGCCAGCAGCTTGGATCGGGGAAACTATGGCTACACCTTC	CASSLDRGNYGYTF
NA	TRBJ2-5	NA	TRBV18	TGTGCCAGCTCACCCACGCGACAGCAAGAGACCCAGTACTTC	CASSPTRQQETQYF